This entry features one T cell receptor (beta chain) sequence. Time point reported: peripheral blood 6 weeks after treatment start. The trim removed 4 bases at V and 5 bases at J, leaving 8 bases unmatched. Per germline, CDR1 MNHEY and CDR2 SMNVEV (reference sequence). This CDR3 region has 15 residues. The data are from a study of PD-L1 blockade in urothelial cancer. The wider study: The patients had undergone anywhere from 0 to 3 prior chemotherapy regimens. Researchers found blood samples held a median of approximately 150,000 T cells.

The repertoire was sequenced with immunoSEQ multiplex PCR; TCRdb's copy has only in-frame clones and lacks some. Seen here are 100,000 to 150,000 clones, roughly 83% observed once, and the top ten hold 2% to 2.5%. The V and J genes are TRBV27 and TRBJ2-5, with 9 nucleotides matching TRBD1. The sequencing here drew on PBMCs, taken around atezolizumab (anti-PD-L1) treatment. This sequence originates from a man in his fifties or sixties with urothelial cancer. The CDR3 sequence: CASSYSGTGMETQYF. CDR3 sequence (DNA): TGTGCCAGCAGTTACTCCGGGACAGGGATGGAGACCCAGTACTTC.